The T cell receptor beta chain under discussion was sequenced for a study of cytomegalovirus exposure and HLA in healthy donors. With V trimmed by 2 bases and J by 9 bases, 3 bases remained unmatched. This CDR3 comprises 13 residues. The germline V gene encodes CDR1 SGHNT and CDR2 YYREEE (reference sequence). The count of this clone is one. 60 Vbeta and 13 Jbeta primers were used in PCR. Sequencing was performed with immunoSEQ multiplex PCR; in TCRdb, only in-frame clones are kept and a portion is missing. The table includes 150,000 to 200,000 clones, about 77% detected once. The sample consisted of PBMCs. The clonotype was recovered from a middle-aged woman in good health and CMV-seropositive. This chain uses TRBV5-4 with TRBJ2-1; TRBD1 agrees at 9 bases. The CDR3 is CASSFTGGSEQFF. The CDR3, as DNA: TGTGCCAGCAGCTTCACAGGGGGCAGTGAGCAGTTCTTC.